This T cell receptor beta chain derives from a study of vaccination and CD4 T cells after COVID-19. In the study overall: Post-vaccine sampling followed dose two by a median roughly 70 days (range 14 to 241). Treatment of control cultures consisted of a CEFX pool, an HIV-1 Nef pool, or no peptide.

V lost 5 bases, J lost 2 bases, and 14 bases lay in between. The CDR3 length is 15 residues. Germline V gene data show CDR1 as SGHVS and CDR2 as FNYEAQ. Oncomine TCR Beta short-read sequencing was applied to DNA from cultured CD4+ T cells. One entry per CDR3 protein results from TCRdb running MiXCR on the PCR reads. Of under 15,000 distinct CDR3 sequences listed, 45% to 50% were seen once; the top ten hold around 21%. Treatment indicated: roughly ten-day PBMC culture with coronavirus spike peptide pools or control peptides (ViraFEST assay). This clonotype has only a few counts. As yet, its antigen is unknown.

J is TRBJ2-3 and V is TRBV7-6; D gene unclear. The receptor was isolated from a human donor who had recovered from COVID-19. Specimen: CD4+ T cells from blood, cultured in vitro. In nucleotides, the CDR3 is TGTGCCAGCAGCCCGAGTTGGGATGACACAGATACGCAGTATTTT. Residues: CASSPSWDDTDTQYF.